This T cell receptor beta chain was captured in a study of CD8+ T cells in alopecia areata. Study-level information: Grafting placed skin from 6-12-month-old C3H/HeJ donors with spontaneous alopecia onto roughly 7-10-week-old female C3H/HeJ mice. Study-level points and caveats: Against the mouse data, patients shared TCRs less clearly, possibly for HLA reasons. Normal scalp had lower clonality than lesional scalp, with alopecia totalis/universalis lesions showing this most strongly. Normal skin contains resident alphabeta T cells, and these are also sequenced in scalp samples.

With regard to this clone: Its antigen is unidentified. The gene symbols are mouse symbols. Sequencing ends 4 residues short of the CDR3 end; the germline J gene provides the rest.

Following extraction, RNA underwent reverse transcription to cDNA, which served as the sequencing template. Assay: immunoSEQ multiplex PCR; the TCRdb copy retains only in-frame clones and omits some. The repertoire shows roughly 120,000 clones, none seen only once; the top ten take roughly 21%. Per germline, CDR1 NSQYPW and CDR2 LRSPGD (reference sequence). The CDR3 is 16 amino acids. The V segment lost 1 base and the J segment 1 base; nucleotides outside the gene matches: 6. The sequence was collected from a C3H/HeJ mouse with alopecia areata. This mouse strain has H2-k as its MHC haplotype. The material sequenced was lesional skin. The chain joins TRBV1 to TRBJ1-1, with 7 bases lining up with TRBD1. The CDR3 region is CTCSAARGDRNTEVFF. The covered CDR3 bases are TGCACCTGCAGTGCAGCCAGGGGGGACAGAAACACA. The whole variable domain, filled in from reference TRBV1 and TRBJ1-1, reads VTLLEQNPRWRLVPRGQAVNLRCILKNSQYPWMSWYQQDLQKQLQWLFTLRSPGDKEVKSLPGADYLATRVTDTELRLQVANMSQGRTLYCTCSAARGDRNTEVFFGKGTRLTVV.